This T cell receptor (beta chain) was identified in a study of blood T cell repertoires in COVID-19. Study background: T cells, B-cell-depleted T cells, or PBMCs provided the cDNA or gDNA that served as material.

This CDR3 contains 13 residues. Germline-derived CDR1 and CDR2 are LGHDT and YNNKEL (reference sequence). The V end was cut by 5 bases, the J end by 0 bases, with 8 bases between. Authors' data handling: By means of reference gene primer amplification, nucleated cell counts were estimated. Sequenced by immunoSEQ multiplex PCR; TCRdb stores in-frame clones only, minus some. The DNA gave D and trimming, while V, J and clone size come from that table. The sample holds about 140,000 clones, approximately 85% seen once. Sample: peripheral blood. This TCR came from an elderly woman with acute or convalescent COVID-19. The chain joins TRBV3-1 (or the pseudogene TRBV3-2) to TRBJ2-7; no clear D gene. The CDR3 sequence is CASSERVSYEQYF. CDR3 DNA sequence: TGTGCCAGCAGCGAGAGAGTCTCCTACGAGCAGTACTTC.